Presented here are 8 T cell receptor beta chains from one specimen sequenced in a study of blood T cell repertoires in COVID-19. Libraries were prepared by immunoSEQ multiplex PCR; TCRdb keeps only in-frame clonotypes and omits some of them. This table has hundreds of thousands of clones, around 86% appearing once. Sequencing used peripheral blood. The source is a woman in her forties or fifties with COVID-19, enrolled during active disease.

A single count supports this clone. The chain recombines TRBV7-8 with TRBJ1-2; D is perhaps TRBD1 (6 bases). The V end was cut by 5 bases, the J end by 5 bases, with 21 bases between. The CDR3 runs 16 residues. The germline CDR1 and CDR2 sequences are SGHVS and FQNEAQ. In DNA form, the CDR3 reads TGTGCCAGCAGCAGAGACCTACAGGGAACGGGGTATGGCTACACCTTC. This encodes CASSRDLQGTGYGYTF.

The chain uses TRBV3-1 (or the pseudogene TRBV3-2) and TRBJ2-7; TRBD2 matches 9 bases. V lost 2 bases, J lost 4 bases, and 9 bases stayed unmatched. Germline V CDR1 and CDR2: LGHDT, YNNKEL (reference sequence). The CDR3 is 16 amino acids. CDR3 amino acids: CASSQFAAGGPYEQYF. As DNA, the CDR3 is TGTGCCAGCAGCCAATTTGCCGCGGGAGGGCCTTACGAGCAGTACTTC.

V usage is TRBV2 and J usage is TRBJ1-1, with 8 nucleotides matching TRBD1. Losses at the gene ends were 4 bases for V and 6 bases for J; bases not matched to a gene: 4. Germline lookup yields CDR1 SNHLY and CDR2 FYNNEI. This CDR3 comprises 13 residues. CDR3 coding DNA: TGTGCCAGCAGTGTGGGACAGGTGGCTGAAGCTTTCTTT. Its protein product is CASSVGQVAEAFF.

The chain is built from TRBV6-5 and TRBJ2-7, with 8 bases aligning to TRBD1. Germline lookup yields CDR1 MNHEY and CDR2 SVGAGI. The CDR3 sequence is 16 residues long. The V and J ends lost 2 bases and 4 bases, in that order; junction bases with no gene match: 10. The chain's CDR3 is CASSYVRTGSFYEQYF. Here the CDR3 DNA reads TGTGCCAGCAGTTACGTCCGGACAGGGAGTTTTTACGAGCAGTACTTC.

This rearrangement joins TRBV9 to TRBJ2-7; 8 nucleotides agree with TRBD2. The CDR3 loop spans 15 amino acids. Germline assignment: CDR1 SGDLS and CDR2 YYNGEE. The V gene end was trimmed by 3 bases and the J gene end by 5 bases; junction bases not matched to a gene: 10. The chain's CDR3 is CASSAEGLGVDEQYF. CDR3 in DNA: TGTGCCAGCAGCGCCGAGGGACTAGGTGTCGACGAGCAGTACTTC.

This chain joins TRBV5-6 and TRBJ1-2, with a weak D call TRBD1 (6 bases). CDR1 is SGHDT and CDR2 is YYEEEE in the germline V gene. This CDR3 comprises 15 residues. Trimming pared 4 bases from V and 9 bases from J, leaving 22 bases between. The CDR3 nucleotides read TGTGCCAGCAGCGCACCCCGTGGGGGCCCTTATAGCTACACCTTC. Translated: CASSAPRGGPYSYTF.

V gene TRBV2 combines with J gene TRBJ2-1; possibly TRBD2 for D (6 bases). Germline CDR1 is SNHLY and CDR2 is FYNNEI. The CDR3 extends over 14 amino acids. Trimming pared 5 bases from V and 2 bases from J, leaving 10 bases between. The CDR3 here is CASSPRLAYNEQFF. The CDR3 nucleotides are TGTGCCAGCAGTCCCCGACTAGCCTACAATGAGCAGTTCTTC.

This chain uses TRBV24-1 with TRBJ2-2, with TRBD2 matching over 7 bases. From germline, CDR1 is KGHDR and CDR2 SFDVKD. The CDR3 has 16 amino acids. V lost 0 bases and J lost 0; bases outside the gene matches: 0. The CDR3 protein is CATSDLGLANTGELFF. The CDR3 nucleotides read TGTGCCACCAGTGATTTGGGACTAGCGAACACCGGGGAGCTGTTTTTT.